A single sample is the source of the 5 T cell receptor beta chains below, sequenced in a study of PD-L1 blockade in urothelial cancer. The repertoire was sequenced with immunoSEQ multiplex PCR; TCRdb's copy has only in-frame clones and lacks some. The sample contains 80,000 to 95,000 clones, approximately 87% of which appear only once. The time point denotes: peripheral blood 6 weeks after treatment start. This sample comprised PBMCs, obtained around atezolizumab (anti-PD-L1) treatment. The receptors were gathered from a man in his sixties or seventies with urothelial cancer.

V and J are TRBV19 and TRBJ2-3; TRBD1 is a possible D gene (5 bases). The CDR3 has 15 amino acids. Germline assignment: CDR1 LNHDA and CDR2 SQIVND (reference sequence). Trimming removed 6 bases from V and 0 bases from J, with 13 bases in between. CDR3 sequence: CASRGQDVSTDTQYF. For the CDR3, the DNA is TGTGCCAGTAGGGGGCAGGACGTTAGCACAGATACGCAGTATTTT.

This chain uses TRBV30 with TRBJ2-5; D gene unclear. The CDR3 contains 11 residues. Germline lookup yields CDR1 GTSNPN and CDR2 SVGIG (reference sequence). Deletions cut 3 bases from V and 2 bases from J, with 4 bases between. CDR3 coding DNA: TGTGCCTGGAGCCGTCAAGAGACCCAGTACTTC. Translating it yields CAWSRQETQYF.

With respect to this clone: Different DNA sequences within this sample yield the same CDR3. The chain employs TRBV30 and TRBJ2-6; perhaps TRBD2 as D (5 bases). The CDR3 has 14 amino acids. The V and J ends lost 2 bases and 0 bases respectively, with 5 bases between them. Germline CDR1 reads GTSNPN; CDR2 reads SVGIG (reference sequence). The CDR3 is CAWSRDSGANVLTF. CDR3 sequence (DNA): TGTGCCTGGAGTCGGGACTCTGGGGCCAACGTCCTGACTTTC.

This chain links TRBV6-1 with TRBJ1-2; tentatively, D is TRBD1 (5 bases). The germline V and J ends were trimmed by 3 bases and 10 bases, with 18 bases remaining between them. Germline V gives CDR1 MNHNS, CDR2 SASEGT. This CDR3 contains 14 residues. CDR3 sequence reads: CASSDFPLQGIYTF. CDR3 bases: TGTGCCAGCAGTGACTTCCCCCTCCAGGGAATCTACACCTTC.

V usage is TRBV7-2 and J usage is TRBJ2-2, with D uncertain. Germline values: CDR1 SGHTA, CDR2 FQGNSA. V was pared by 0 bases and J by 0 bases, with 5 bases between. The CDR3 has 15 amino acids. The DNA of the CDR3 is TGTGCCAGCAGCTTAGCGGGCCCGAACACCGGGGAGCTGTTTTTT. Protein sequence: CASSLAGPNTGELFF. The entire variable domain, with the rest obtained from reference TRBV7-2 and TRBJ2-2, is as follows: GAGVSQSPSNKVTEKGKDVELRCDPISGHTALYWYRQSLGQGLEFLIYFQGNSAPDKSGLPSDRFSAERTGGSVSTLTIQRTQQEDSAVYLCASSLAGPNTGELFFGEGSRLTVL.